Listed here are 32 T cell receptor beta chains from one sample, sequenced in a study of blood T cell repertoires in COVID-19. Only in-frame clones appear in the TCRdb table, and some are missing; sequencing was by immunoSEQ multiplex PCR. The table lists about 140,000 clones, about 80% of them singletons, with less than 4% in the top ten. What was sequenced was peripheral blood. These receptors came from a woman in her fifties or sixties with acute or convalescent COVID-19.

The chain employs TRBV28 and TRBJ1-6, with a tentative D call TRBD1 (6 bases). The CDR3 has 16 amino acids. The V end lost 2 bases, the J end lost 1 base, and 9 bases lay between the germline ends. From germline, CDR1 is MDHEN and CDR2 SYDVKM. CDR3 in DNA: TGTGCCAGCAGTTTAGAACAGGGATCCTATAATTCACCCCTCCACTTT. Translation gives CASSLEQGSYNSPLHF.

The chain's CDR3 is CASSQDDRGYGYTF. The CDR3 region has the DNA TGTGCCAGCAGCCAAGATGACAGGGGCTATGGCTACACCTTC. This chain joins TRBV4-2 and TRBJ1-2; 8 bases map to TRBD1. The CDR3 is 14 residues long. CDR1 and CDR2 from the germline V gene are LGHNA and YNFKEQ. V shed 0 bases, J shed 4 bases, and the junction held 1 base outside the gene matches.

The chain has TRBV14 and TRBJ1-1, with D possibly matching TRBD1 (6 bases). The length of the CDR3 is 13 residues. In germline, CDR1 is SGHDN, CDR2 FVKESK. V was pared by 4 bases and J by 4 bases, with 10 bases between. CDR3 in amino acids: CASSLLRGTEAFF. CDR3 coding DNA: TGTGCCAGCAGCCTACTCAGGGGCACTGAAGCTTTCTTT.

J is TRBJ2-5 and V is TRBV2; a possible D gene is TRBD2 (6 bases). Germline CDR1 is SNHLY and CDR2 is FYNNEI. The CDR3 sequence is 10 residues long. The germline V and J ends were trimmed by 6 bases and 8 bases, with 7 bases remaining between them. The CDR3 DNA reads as TGTGCCAGCAGGGGGACTACCCAGTACTTC. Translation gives CASRGTTQYF.

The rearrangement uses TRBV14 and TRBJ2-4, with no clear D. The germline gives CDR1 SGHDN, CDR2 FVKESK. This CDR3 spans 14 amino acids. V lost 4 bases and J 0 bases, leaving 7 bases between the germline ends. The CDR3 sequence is CASSPTLAKNIQYF. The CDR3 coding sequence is TGTGCCAGCAGCCCTACCTTAGCCAAAAACATTCAGTACTTC.

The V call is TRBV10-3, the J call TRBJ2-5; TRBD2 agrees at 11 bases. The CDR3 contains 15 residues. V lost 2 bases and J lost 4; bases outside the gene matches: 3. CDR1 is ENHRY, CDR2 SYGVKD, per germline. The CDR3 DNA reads TGTGCCATCAGTGAGGGACTAGCGGGTGTAGAGACCCAGTACTTC. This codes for CAISEGLAGVETQYF.

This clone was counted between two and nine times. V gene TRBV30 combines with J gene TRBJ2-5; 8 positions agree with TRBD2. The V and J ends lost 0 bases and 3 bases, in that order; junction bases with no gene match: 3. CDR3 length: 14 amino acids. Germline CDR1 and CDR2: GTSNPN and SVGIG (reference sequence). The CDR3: CAWSVGAGEETQYF. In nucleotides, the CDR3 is TGTGCCTGGAGTGTAGGAGCGGGAGAAGAGACCCAGTACTTC.

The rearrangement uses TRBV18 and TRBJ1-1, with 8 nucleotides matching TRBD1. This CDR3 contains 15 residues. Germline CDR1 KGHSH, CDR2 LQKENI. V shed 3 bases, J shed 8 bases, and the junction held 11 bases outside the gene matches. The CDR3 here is CASSPSSRGQTEAFF. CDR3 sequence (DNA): TGTGCCAGCTCACCGAGTTCCAGGGGGCAGACCGAAGCTTTCTTT.

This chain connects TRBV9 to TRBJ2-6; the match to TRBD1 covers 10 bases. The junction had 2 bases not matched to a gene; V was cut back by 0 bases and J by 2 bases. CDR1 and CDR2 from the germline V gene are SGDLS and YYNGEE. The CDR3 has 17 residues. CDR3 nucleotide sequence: TGTGCCAGCAGCGTAGGACAGGGGGCTACTGGGGCCAACGTCCTGACTTTC. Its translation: CASSVGQGATGANVLTF. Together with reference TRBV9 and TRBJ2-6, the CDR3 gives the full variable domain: DSGVTQTPKHLITATGQRVTLRCSPRSGDLSVYWYQQSLDQGLQFLIQYYNGEERAKGNILERFSAQQFPDLHSELNLSSLELGDSALYFCASSVGQGATGANVLTFGAGSRLTVL.

The CDR3, as DNA: TGTGCCAGCAGTTTAGAAGCAGGCCTCACTGAAGCTTTCTTT. Translation gives CASSLEAGLTEAFF. The J gene is TRBJ1-1, the V gene TRBV28, with D unresolved. V lost 2 bases and J 4 bases, leaving 11 bases between the germline ends. CDR1 MDHEN and CDR2 SYDVKM come from the germline V gene. The CDR3 spans 14 residues.

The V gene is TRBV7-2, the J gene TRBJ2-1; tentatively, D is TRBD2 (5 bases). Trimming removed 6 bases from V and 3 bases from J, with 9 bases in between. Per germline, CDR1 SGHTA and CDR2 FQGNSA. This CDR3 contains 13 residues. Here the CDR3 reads CASRPADYNEQFF. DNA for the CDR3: TGTGCCAGCAGGCCAGCGGACTACAATGAGCAGTTCTTC.

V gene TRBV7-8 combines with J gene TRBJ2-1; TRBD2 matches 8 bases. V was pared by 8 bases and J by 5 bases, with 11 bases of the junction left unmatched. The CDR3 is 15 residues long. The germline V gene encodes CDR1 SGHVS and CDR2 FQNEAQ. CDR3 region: CASGPSGGFHNEQFF. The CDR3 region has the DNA TGTGCCAGCGGCCCGAGCGGGGGCTTCCACAATGAGCAGTTCTTC. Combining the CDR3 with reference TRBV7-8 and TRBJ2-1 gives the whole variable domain GAGVSQSPRYKVAKRGQDVALRCDPISGHVSLFWYQQALGQGPEFLTYFQNEAQLDKSGLPSDRFFAERPEGSVSTLKIQRTQQEDSAVYLCASGPSGGFHNEQFFGPGTRLTVL.

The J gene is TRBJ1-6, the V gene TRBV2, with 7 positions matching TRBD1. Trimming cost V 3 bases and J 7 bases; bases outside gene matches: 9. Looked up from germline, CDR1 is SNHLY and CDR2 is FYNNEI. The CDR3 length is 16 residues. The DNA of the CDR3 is TGTGCCAGCAGTGACGTGGGGGTCAGGGGGAATTCACCCCTCCACTTT. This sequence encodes CASSDVGVRGNSPLHF.

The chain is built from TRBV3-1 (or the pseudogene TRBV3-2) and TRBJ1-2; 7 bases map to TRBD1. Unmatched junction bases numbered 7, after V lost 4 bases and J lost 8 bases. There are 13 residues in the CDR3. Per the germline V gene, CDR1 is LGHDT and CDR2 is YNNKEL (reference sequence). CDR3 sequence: CASSPRGSWGYTF. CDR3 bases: TGTGCCAGCAGCCCCAGGGGGTCGTGGGGCTACACCTTC.

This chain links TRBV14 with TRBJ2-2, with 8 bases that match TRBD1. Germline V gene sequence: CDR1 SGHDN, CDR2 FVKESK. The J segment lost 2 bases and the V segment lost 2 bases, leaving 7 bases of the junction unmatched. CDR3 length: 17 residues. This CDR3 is CASSQPGQVLNTGELFF. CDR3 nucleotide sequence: TGTGCCAGCAGCCAACCGGGACAGGTCCTAAACACCGGGGAGCTGTTTTTT.

CDR3 loop: CASSTSGSSYNEQFF. In nucleotides, the CDR3 is TGTGCCAGCAGCACCAGCGGGAGCTCCTACAATGAGCAGTTCTTC. V and J are TRBV5-4 and TRBJ2-1; TRBD2 agrees at 8 bases. The CDR3 runs 15 residues. Germline V lookup: CDR1 SGHNT, CDR2 YYREEE (reference sequence). Unmatched junction bases numbered 3, after V lost 4 bases and J lost 0 bases.

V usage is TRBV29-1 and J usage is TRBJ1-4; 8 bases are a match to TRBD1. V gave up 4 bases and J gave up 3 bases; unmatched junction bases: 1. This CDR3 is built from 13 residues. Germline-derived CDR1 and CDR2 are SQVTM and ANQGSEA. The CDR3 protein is CSVGTGPNEKLFF. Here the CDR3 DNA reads TGCAGCGTTGGGACAGGGCCTAATGAAAAACTGTTTTTT. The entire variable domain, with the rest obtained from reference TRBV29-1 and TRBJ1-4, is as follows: SAVISQKPSRDICQRGTSLTIQCQVDSQVTMMFWYRQQPGQSLTLIATANQGSEATYESGFVIDKFPISRPNLTFSTLTVSNMSPEDSSIYLCSVGTGPNEKLFFGSGTQLSVL.

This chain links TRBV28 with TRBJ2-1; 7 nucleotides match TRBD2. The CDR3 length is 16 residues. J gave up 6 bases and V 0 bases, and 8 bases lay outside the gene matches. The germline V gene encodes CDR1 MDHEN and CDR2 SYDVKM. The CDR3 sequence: CASSLWSGKAPNEQFF. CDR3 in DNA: TGTGCCAGCAGTTTATGGAGCGGGAAGGCGCCCAATGAGCAGTTCTTC. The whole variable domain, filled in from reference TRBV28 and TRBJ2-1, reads DVKVTQSSRYLVKRTGEKVFLECVQDMDHENMFWYRQDPGLGLRLIYFSYDVKMKEKGDIPEGYSVSREKKERFSLILESASTNQTSMYLCASSLWSGKAPNEQFFGPGTRLTVL.

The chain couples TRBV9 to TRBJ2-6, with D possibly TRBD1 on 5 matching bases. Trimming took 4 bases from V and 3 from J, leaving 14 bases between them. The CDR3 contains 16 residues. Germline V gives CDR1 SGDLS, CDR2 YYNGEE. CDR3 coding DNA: TGTGCCAGCAGCCCCGACCCCACAGGTGGGGCCAACGTCCTGACTTTC. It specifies CASSPDPTGGANVLTF.

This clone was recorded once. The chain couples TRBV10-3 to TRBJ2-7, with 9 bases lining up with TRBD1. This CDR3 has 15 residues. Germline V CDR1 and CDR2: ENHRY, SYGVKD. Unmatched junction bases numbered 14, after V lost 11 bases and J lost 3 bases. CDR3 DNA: TGTGCCGTCCGGAACGGGGGGACAGGGAACTACGAGCAGTACTTC. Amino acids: CAVRNGGTGNYEQYF.

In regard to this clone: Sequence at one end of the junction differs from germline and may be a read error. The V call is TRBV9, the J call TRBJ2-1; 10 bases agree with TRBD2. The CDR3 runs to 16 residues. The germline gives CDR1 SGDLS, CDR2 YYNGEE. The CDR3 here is CASSVSFGLADNEQFF. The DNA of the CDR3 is TGTGCCAGCAGCGTGAGCTTCGGACTAGCGGACAATGAACAGTTCTTC. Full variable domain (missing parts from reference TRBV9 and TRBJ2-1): DSGVTQTPKHLITATGQRVTLRCSPRSGDLSVYWYQQSLDQGLQFLIQYYNGEERAKGNILERFSAQQFPDLHSELNLSSLELGDSALYFCASSVSFGLADNEQFFGPGTRLTVL.

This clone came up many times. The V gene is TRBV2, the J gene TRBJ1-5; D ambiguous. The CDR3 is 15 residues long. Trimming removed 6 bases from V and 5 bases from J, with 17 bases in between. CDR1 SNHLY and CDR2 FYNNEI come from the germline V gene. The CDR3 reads CASSPWLQTDQPQHF. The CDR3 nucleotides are TGTGCCAGCAGCCCCTGGCTACAAACAGATCAGCCCCAGCATTTT.

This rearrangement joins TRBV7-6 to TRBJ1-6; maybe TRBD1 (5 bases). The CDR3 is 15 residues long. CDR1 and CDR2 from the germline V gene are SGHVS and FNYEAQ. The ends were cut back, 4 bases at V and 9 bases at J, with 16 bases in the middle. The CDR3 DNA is TGTGCCAGCAGCTCCGAAACTGGGGGGGGTTCACCCCTCCACTTT. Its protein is CASSSETGGGSPLHF.

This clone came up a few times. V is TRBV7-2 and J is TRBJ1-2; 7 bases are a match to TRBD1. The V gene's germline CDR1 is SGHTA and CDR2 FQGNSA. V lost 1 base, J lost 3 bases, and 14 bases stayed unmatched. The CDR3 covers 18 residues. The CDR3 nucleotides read TGTGCCAGCAGCTTAGTACCCCGCGGGACAGATTCCTACTATGGCTACACCTTC. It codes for CASSLVPRGTDSYYGYTF.

CDR3 coding DNA: TGCAGTGCTAGTGGCGGACAGGGGGCTATCTATGGCTACACCTTC. It specifies CSASGGQGAIYGYTF. The V call is TRBV20-1, the J call TRBJ1-2, with TRBD1 matching over 11 bases. This CDR3 spans 15 amino acids. Germline assignment: CDR1 DFQATT and CDR2 SNEGSKA (reference sequence). Trimming at V came to 3 bases and at J to 4 bases, leaving 7 bases not matched to a gene.

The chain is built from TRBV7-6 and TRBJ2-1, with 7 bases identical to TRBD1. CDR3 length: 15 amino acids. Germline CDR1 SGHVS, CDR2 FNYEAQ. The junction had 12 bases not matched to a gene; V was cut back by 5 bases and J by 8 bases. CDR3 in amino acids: CASSLRDSYPDEQFF. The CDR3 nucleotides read TGTGCCAGCAGCCTCCGGGACAGTTACCCGGATGAGCAGTTCTTC.

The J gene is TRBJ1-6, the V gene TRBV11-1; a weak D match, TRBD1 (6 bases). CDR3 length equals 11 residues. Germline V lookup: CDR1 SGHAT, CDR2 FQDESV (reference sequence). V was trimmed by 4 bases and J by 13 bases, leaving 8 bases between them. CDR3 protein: CASSSDSPLHF. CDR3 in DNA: TGTGCCAGCAGCTCGGACAGTCCCCTCCACTTT.

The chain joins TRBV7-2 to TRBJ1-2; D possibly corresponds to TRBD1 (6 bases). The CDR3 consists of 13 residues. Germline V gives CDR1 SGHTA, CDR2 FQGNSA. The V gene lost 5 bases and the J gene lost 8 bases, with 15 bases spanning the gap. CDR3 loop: CASSLPGAGGYTF. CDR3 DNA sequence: TGTGCCAGCAGCCTCCCAGGGGCAGGGGGCTACACCTTC.

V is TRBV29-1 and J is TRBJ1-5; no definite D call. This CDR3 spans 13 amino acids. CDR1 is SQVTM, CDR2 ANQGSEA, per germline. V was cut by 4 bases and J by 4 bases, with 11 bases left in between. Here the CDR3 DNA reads TGCAGCGTTGCGGAGTCGCCAAATCAGCCCCAGCATTTT. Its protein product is CSVAESPNQPQHF.

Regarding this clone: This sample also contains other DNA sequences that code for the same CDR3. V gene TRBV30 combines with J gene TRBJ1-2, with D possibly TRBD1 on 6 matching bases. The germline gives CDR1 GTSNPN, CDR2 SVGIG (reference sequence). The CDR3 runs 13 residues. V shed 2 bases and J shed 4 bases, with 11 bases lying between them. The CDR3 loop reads CAWSPTGSYGYTF. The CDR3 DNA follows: TGTGCCTGGAGTCCCACAGGGTCCTATGGCTACACCTTC.

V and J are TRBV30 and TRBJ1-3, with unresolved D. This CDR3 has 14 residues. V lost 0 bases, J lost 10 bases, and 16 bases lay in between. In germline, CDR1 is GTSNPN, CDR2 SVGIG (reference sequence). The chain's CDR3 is CAWSVLTPGGTIYF. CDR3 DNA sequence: TGTGCCTGGAGTGTATTGACTCCCGGAGGGACCATATATTTT.

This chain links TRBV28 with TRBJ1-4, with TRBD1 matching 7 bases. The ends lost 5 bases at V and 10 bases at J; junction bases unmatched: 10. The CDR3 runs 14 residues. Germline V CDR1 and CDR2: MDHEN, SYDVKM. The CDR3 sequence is CASSIPTGVGKLFF. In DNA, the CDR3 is TGTGCCAGCAGTATACCAACAGGGGTGGGAAAACTGTTTTTT. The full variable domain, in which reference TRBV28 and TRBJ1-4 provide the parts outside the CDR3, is DVKVTQSSRYLVKRTGEKVFLECVQDMDHENMFWYRQDPGLGLRLIYFSYDVKMKEKGDIPEGYSVSREKKERFSLILESASTNQTSMYLCASSIPTGVGKLFFGSGTQLSVL.